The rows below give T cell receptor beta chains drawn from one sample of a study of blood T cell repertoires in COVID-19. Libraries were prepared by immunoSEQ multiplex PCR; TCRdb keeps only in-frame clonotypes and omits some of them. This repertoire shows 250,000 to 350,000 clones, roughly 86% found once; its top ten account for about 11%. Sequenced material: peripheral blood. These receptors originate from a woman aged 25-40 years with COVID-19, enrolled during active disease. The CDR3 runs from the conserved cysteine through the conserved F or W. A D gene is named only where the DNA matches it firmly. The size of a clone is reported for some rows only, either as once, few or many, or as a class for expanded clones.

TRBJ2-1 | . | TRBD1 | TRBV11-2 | TGTGCCAGCAGCCAAGACAGGGGTAATGAGCAGTTCTTC | CASSQDRGNEQFF
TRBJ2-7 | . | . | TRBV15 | TGTGCCACCGCCCAGGGTCCTGGGTACGAGCAGTACTTC | CATAQGPGYEQYF
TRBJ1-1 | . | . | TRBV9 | TGTGCCAGCAGCGCCATGACAGGTGGGACTGAAGCTTTCTTT | CASSAMTGGTEAFF
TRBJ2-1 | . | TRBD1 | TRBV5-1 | TGCGCCAGCAGCTTGGGACAGGGTGGCAATGAGCAGTTCTTC | CASSLGQGGNEQFF
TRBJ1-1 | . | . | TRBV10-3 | TGTGCCATTAACGGGGGGGGTAACACTGAAGCTTTCTTT | CAINGGGNTEAFF
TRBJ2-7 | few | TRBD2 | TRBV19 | TGTGCCAGTAGTGGGGTAGCGGGCTACGAGCAGTACTTC | CASSGVAGYEQYF
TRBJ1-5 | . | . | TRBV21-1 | TGTGCCAGCAGCAAAGGGACAGGGTCCCACCATCAGCCCCAGCATTTT | CASSKGTGSHHQPQHF
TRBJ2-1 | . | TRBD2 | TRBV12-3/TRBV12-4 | TGTGCCAGCAGTTTAGTGGCTAGCGGTGAGCAGTTCTTC | CASSLVASGEQFF
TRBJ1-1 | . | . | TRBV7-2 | TGTGCCAGCAGCTATAGCCCCACTGAAGCTTTCTTT | CASSYSPTEAFF
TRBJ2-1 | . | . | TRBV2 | TGTGCCAGCAGTATCCGCCGGGAGAGGGCCGGAGATGAGCAGTTCTTC | CASSIRRERAGDEQFF
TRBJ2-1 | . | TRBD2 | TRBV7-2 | TGTGCCAGCAGCTTGCCAGGACTAGGGATCGAGCAGTTCTTC | CASSLPGLGIEQFF
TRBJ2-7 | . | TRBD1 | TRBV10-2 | TGCGCCAGCACTCCGATCGACAGGGTCGAGAGAGAGCAGTACTTC | CASTPIDRVEREQYF
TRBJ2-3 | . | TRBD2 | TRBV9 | TGTGCCAGCAGCTCCCCATCGGGTAGCGGGAGGTTTACAGATACGCAGTATTTT | CASSSPSGSGRFTDTQYF
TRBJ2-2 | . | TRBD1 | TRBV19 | TGTGCCAGTAGTACTATCCCGGGACAGGGGTCCACCGGGGAGCTGTTTTTT | CASSTIPGQGSTGELFF
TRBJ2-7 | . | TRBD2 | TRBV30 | TGTGCCTGGAGCGGGACTAGCGGGAGTGTCTACGAGCAGTACTTC | CAWSGTSGSVYEQYF
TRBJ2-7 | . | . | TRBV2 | TGTGCCAGCAGGTTCAGGGGTGGCCCCTACGAGCAGTACTTC | CASRFRGGPYEQYF
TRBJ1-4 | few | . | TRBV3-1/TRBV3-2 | TGTGCCAGCAGCCAGGTACCAACCTATAATGAAAAACTGTTTTTT | CASSQVPTYNEKLFF
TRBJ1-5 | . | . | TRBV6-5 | TGTGCCAGTAAGGAAGGGGATAGCAATCAGCCCCAGCATTTT | CASKEGDSNQPQHF
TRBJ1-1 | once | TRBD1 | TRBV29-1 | TGCAGCGTCGACAGGGGACGGGAAGCTTTCTTT | CSVDRGREAFF
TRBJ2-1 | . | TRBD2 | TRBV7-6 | TGTGCCAGCAGCCTTCCGGGACTAGCGGATTACAATGAGCAGTTCTTC | CASSLPGLADYNEQFF